This is a list of T cell receptor beta chains from one sample in a study of regulatory T cells in long-lasting Graves disease. TCRdb called the multiplex PCR reads again in MiXCR, with one record for every CDR3 protein. Of just over 600,000 distinct CDR3 sequences in the sample, less than 20% were seen once. These same records also appear under a second study, on T cells in Graves' hyperthyroidism and ophthalmopathy.

The input for sequencing was peripheral blood mononuclear cells (PBMCs), taken at new diagnosis, from a patient treated with antithyroid drugs. These receptors were taken from a woman aged 25 to 39 with Graves disease. CDR3s include the opening cysteine and the closing phenylalanine or tryptophan. D genes are given only for firm matches. Clone size, where shown, is once, few, many, or a class for clones that have expanded.

d_call: -
j_call: TRBJ2-7
v_call: TRBV10-3
clone_size: many
cdr3_nt: TGTGCCATCAGCGCCGACAGGTCTCCTACGGGGCAGGTCTCCTACGAGCAGTACTTC
cdr3_aa: CAISADRSPTGQVSYEQYF

d_call: -
j_call: TRBJ2-5
v_call: TRBV27
clone_size: many
cdr3_nt: TGTGCCAGCCGCCCCGATACGGTGGGAAAAGAGACCCAGTACTTC
cdr3_aa: CASRPDTVGKETQYF

d_call: TRBD2
j_call: TRBJ2-1
v_call: TRBV7-9
clone_size: many
cdr3_nt: TGTGCCAGCAGCTCCGGGACTAGCGGGACACCTCCGTTCTTC
cdr3_aa: CASSSGTSGTPPFF

d_call: TRBD1
j_call: TRBJ2-5
v_call: TRBV2
clone_size: few
cdr3_nt: TGTGCCAGCCCACCAGGACAGGGACGAGAGACCCAGTACTTC
cdr3_aa: CASPPGQGRETQYF

d_call: -
j_call: TRBJ2-1
v_call: TRBV28
clone_size: once
cdr3_nt: TGTGCCAGCAGTTTAGCGGGGACAGAAGGGAAAGGTGAGCAGTTCTTC
cdr3_aa: CASSLAGTEGKGEQFF

d_call: TRBD1
j_call: TRBJ1-5
v_call: TRBV12-3/TRBV12-4
clone_size: few
cdr3_nt: TGTGCCAGCAGTAAGAAAGGACAGGGTGCCAGGCAGCCCCAGCGTTTT
cdr3_aa: CASSKKGQGARQPQRF

d_call: TRBD1
j_call: TRBJ1-2
v_call: TRBV19
clone_size: many
cdr3_nt: TGTGCCAGTAGCCAGGGACAGCGCTACACCTTC
cdr3_aa: CASSQGQRYTF

d_call: -
j_call: TRBJ2-3
v_call: TRBV5-1
clone_size: few
cdr3_nt: TGCGCCAGCAGCTTGGCCAGGCGGGATACGCAGTATTTT
cdr3_aa: CASSLARRDTQYF

d_call: -
j_call: TRBJ1-5
v_call: TRBV5-1
clone_size: once
cdr3_nt: TGTGCCAGCAGCTTTTCCACCGGGACCGGCGATCAGCCCCAGCATTTT
cdr3_aa: CASSFSTGTGDQPQHF

d_call: -
j_call: TRBJ1-1
v_call: TRBV30
clone_size: many
cdr3_nt: TGTGCCTGGAGTAGACAGGAGAACACTGAAGCTTTCTTT
cdr3_aa: CAWSRQENTEAFF

d_call: -
j_call: TRBJ2-5
v_call: TRBV4-1
clone_size: few
cdr3_nt: TGCGCCAGCAGCCATCCAGCGGGAGAGACCCAGTACTTC
cdr3_aa: CASSHPAGETQYF

d_call: -
j_call: TRBJ2-1
v_call: TRBV7-2
clone_size: many
cdr3_nt: TGTGCCAGCAGCCTAACGGGCAGCGTCTCCTACAATGAGCAGTTCTTC
cdr3_aa: CASSLTGSVSYNEQFF

d_call: TRBD2
j_call: TRBJ2-1
v_call: TRBV10-1
clone_size: -
cdr3_nt: TGCGCCAGCAGTCGGACTAGCGGGAGTGAGGATGAGCAGTTCTTC
cdr3_aa: CASSRTSGSEDEQFF

d_call: -
j_call: TRBJ2-7
v_call: TRBV29-1
clone_size: -
cdr3_nt: TGCAGCGTTCAGCAGGGGAGCTCCTACGAGCAGTACTTC
cdr3_aa: CSVQQGSSYEQYF

d_call: -
j_call: TRBJ1-6
v_call: TRBV5-1
clone_size: many
cdr3_nt: TGCGCCAGCAGCTTGGAGATCCGTTATTCACCCCTCCACTTT
cdr3_aa: CASSLEIRYSPLHF

d_call: -
j_call: TRBJ2-3
v_call: TRBV4-1
clone_size: -
cdr3_nt: TGCGCCAGCAGCCGATTCCGGGACGGTGATCCTAGCACAGATACGCAGTATTTT
cdr3_aa: CASSRFRDGDPSTDTQYF

d_call: -
j_call: TRBJ2-1
v_call: TRBV15
clone_size: -
cdr3_nt: TGTACCACCAGCGGGACAGGCACATACAATGAGCAGTTCTTC
cdr3_aa: CTTSGTGTYNEQFF

d_call: -
j_call: TRBJ1-2
v_call: TRBV15
clone_size: many
cdr3_nt: TGTGCCACCAGCAGAGATTATGCGACGGGCCTCTTGGATGGCTACACCTTC
cdr3_aa: CATSRDYATGLLDGYTF